The 20 T cell receptor beta chains below were found in one sample sequenced in a study of OX40 agonist ivuxolimab in advanced cancers. Sequencing was performed with immunoSEQ multiplex PCR; in TCRdb, only in-frame clones are kept and a portion is missing. In the table there are around 100,000 clones, 75% to 90% of which are singletons. This specimen consisted of CD4+ or CD8+ T cells sorted from blood, obtained in a trial of the OX40 agonist ivuxolimab. The origin of the receptors is an adult with an advanced solid tumor such as melanoma, head and neck, liver or kidney cancer.

This clone has just one count. This sequence joins TRBV15 and TRBJ1-2; D gene uncertain. This CDR3 has 14 residues. With 1 base removed from V and 4 bases from J, the gap between germline ends came to 10 bases. CDR1 LNHNV and CDR2 YYDKDF come from the germline V gene (reference sequence). CDR3 DNA sequence: TGTGCCACCAGCAGAGGGGCCTGGGGCTATGGCTACACCTTC. Protein product: CATSRGAWGYGYTF.

The chain is built from TRBV30 and TRBJ2-1, with D perhaps TRBD2 (6 bases). CDR1 GTSNPN and CDR2 SVGIG come from the germline V gene (reference sequence). The CDR3 is 13 residues long. V shed 1 base and J shed 7 bases, with 11 bases lying between them. The CDR3 DNA follows: TGTGCCTGGAGTGGCGGGGATCTAAATGAGCAGTTCTTC. It specifies CAWSGGDLNEQFF.

This sequence joins TRBV30 and TRBJ2-7; D remains ambiguous. The CDR3 is 13 amino acids. The germline gives CDR1 GTSNPN, CDR2 SVGIG (reference sequence). Trimming removed 0 bases at V and 2 bases at J, with 8 bases between. The CDR3 here is CAWSVTPAYEQYF. As DNA, the CDR3 is TGTGCCTGGAGTGTAACCCCAGCCTACGAGCAGTACTTC.

This chain links TRBV19 with TRBJ2-5; D unresolved. CDR1 is LNHDA and CDR2 is SQIVND in the germline V gene (reference sequence). V gave up 1 base and J gave up 2 bases, with 5 bases separating them. The CDR3 is 13 amino acids. CDR3 in DNA: TGTGCCAGTAGTATAGGCCTACAAGAGACCCAGTACTTC. Translated: CASSIGLQETQYF.

This clone was found once. The chain recombines TRBV10-3 with TRBJ2-1; 14 positions agree with TRBD2. The V segment lost 10 bases and the J segment 7 bases; nucleotides outside the gene matches: 6. Germline lookup yields CDR1 ENHRY and CDR2 SYGVKD. The CDR3 is 14 amino acids. The chain's CDR3 is CATMTSGGVNEQFF. The DNA for the CDR3 is TGTGCCACTATGACTAGCGGGGGGGTGAATGAGCAGTTCTTC.

The chain carries TRBV11-3 and TRBJ1-1; TRBD1 agrees at 7 bases. Germline V gives CDR1 SGHNT, CDR2 YENEEA. This CDR3 comprises 14 residues. V shed 4 bases, J shed 3 bases, and the junction held 5 bases outside the gene matches. CDR3 loop: CASSSRQGYTEAFF. The CDR3 bases are TGTGCCAGCAGCTCCCGACAGGGCTACACTGAAGCTTTCTTT.

This clone occurred once. The V gene is TRBV30, the J gene TRBJ2-5, with D maybe TRBD1 (6 bases). The germline gives CDR1 GTSNPN, CDR2 SVGIG (reference sequence). Trimming took off 3 bases at V and 9 bases at J, with 17 bases between the two ends. This CDR3 contains 13 residues. The CDR3 protein is CAWRDGFEGAQYF. CDR3 DNA: TGTGCCTGGAGAGATGGGTTCGAGGGGGCCCAGTACTTC. The variable domain in full, with the rest retrieved from reference TRBV30 and TRBJ2-5, is SQTIHQWPATLVQPVGSPLSLECTVEGTSNPNLYWYRQAAGRGLQLLFYSVGIGQISSEVPQNLSASRPQDRQFILSSKKLLLSDSGFYLCAWRDGFEGAQYFGPGTRLLVL.

This sequence joins TRBV6-1 and TRBJ1-2, with D maybe TRBD1 (5 bases). The CDR3 is 14 residues long. The V end was cut by 2 bases, the J end by 7 bases, with 14 bases between. The germline V gene encodes CDR1 MNHNS and CDR2 SASEGT. CDR3 sequence (DNA): TGTGCCAGCAGTGAACCTCAGGGTGATGGTGGCTACACCTTC. Translation gives CASSEPQGDGGYTF.

The rearrangement joins TRBV11-3 to TRBJ2-7; D may match TRBD1 or TRBD2 (5 bases each). The germline gives CDR1 SGHNT, CDR2 YENEEA. This CDR3 has 14 amino acids. The V gene lost 3 bases and the J gene lost 0 bases, with 9 bases spanning the gap. The CDR3 loop reads CASSLGRGSYEQYF. In DNA form, the CDR3 reads TGTGCCAGCAGCTTGGGACGTGGCTCCTACGAGCAGTACTTC.

The CDR3 sequence is CASRGGSSYNSPLHF. The CDR3, as DNA: TGTGCCAGCAGAGGAGGGAGCTCCTATAATTCACCCCTCCACTTT. The chain links TRBV2 to TRBJ1-6; no reliable D call. From germline, CDR1 is SNHLY and CDR2 FYNNEI. Trimming left V 6 bases short and J 0 bases short, with 9 bases between. The CDR3 contains 15 residues.

The chain combines TRBV5-1 with TRBJ1-1, with D unresolved. V was trimmed by 0 bases and J by 2 bases, leaving 8 bases between them. Germline V lookup: CDR1 SGHRS, CDR2 YFSETQ. CDR3 length: 14 amino acids. CDR3 protein: CASSLDFGNTEAFF. CDR3 DNA sequence: TGCGCCAGCAGCTTGGACTTCGGAAACACTGAAGCTTTCTTT.

The V and J genes are TRBV4-2 and TRBJ2-1, with D possibly being TRBD2 (5 bases). The CDR3 totals 16 residues. Germline V CDR1 and CDR2: LGHNA, YNFKEQ. V was trimmed by 0 bases and J by 8 bases, leaving 17 bases between them. The DNA for the CDR3 is TGTGCCAGCAGCCAAGAACAGCGTCTCGAGGGATATGAGCAGTTCTTC. Amino acid sequence: CASSQEQRLEGYEQFF.

The CDR3: CAGLDSPAGELFF. CDR3 nucleotides: TGTGCCGGCCTGGACAGCCCAGCCGGGGAGCTGTTTTTT. V and J are TRBV7-9 and TRBJ2-2; weak D call: TRBD1 (6 bases). Germline CDR1 reads SEHNR; CDR2 reads FQNEAQ (reference sequence). Trimming stripped 11 bases from V and 6 bases from J, with 16 bases between. The CDR3 is 13 amino acids.

In this sample, this clone turned up once. The chain couples TRBV19 to TRBJ2-3; 7 bases line up with TRBD2. V lost 0 bases and J lost 6; bases outside the gene matches: 6. The CDR3 is 15 residues long. Germline V lookup: CDR1 LNHDA, CDR2 SQIVND (reference sequence). The CDR3 coding sequence is TGTGCCAGTAGTATAGATCGTAGCGGGTGGGATACGCAGTATTTT. It encodes CASSIDRSGWDTQYF.

The chain couples TRBV12-5 to TRBJ1-1, with 8 bases fitting TRBD1. The germline CDR1 and CDR2 sequences are LGHNT and FRNRAP. V shed 5 bases and J 9 bases; nucleotides not matched to a gene: 8. The CDR3 spans 13 residues. The CDR3 spells CASGIMTGVKAFF. The CDR3, as DNA: TGTGCTAGTGGTATAATGACAGGGGTGAAAGCTTTCTTT.

The J gene is TRBJ1-1, the V gene TRBV7-9, with D possibly being TRBD1 (6 bases). V lost 8 bases and J 1 base, leaving 14 bases between the germline ends. There are 14 residues in the CDR3. CDR1 is SEHNR, CDR2 FQNEAQ, per germline (reference sequence). This CDR3 reads CASVRGRANTEAFF. The CDR3 nucleotides read TGTGCCAGCGTACGGGGGCGGGCGAACACTGAAGCTTTCTTT. Based on the CDR3 plus reference TRBV7-9 and TRBJ1-1, the full variable domain is DTGVSQNPRHKITKRGQNVTFRCDPISEHNRLYWYRQTLGQGPEFLTYFQNEAQLEKSRLLSDRFSAERPKGSFSTLEIQRTEQGDSAMYLCASVRGRANTEAFFGQGTRLTVV.

The V and J genes are TRBV5-1 and TRBJ1-2; D may be TRBD1 (5 bases). Per the germline V gene, CDR1 is SGHRS and CDR2 is YFSETQ. Trimming removed 0 bases at V and 0 bases at J, with 12 bases between. This CDR3 comprises 16 residues. This CDR3 reads CASSLEGTLANYGYTF. The CDR3 coding sequence is TGCGCCAGCAGCTTGGAGGGGACTCTAGCTAACTATGGCTACACCTTC.

The chain employs TRBV28 and TRBJ2-1, with 10 bases that match TRBD1. The CDR3 length is 12 residues. Germline CDR1 MDHEN, CDR2 SYDVKM. The junction had 5 bases not matched to a gene; V was cut back by 6 bases and J by 12 bases. The CDR3 sequence is CASSRGDRGQFF. The CDR3 nucleotides read TGTGCCAGCAGCCGAGGGGACAGGGGGCAGTTCTTC.

The CDR3 coding sequence is TGTGCCACACGCGGGACAGGGGACACTGAAGCTTTCTTT. This sequence encodes CATRGTGDTEAFF. This chain uses TRBV10-3 with TRBJ1-1; 10 positions match TRBD1. Germline assignment: CDR1 ENHRY and CDR2 SYGVKD. Germline trimming cut 10 bases from V and 3 bases from J; bases unmatched to any gene: 5. This CDR3 comprises 13 residues.

The chain is built from TRBV6-4 and TRBJ2-7; 16 bases align to TRBD2. Germline loops: CDR1 MRHNA, CDR2 SNTAGT. With V trimmed by 3 bases and J by 2 bases, 10 bases remained unmatched. The CDR3 loop spans 19 amino acids. Here the CDR3 DNA reads TGTGCCAGCAGTGATCGGGGACTAGCGGGAGGGCTTTCCACCTACGAGCAGTACTTC. Its protein is CASSDRGLAGGLSTYEQYF.